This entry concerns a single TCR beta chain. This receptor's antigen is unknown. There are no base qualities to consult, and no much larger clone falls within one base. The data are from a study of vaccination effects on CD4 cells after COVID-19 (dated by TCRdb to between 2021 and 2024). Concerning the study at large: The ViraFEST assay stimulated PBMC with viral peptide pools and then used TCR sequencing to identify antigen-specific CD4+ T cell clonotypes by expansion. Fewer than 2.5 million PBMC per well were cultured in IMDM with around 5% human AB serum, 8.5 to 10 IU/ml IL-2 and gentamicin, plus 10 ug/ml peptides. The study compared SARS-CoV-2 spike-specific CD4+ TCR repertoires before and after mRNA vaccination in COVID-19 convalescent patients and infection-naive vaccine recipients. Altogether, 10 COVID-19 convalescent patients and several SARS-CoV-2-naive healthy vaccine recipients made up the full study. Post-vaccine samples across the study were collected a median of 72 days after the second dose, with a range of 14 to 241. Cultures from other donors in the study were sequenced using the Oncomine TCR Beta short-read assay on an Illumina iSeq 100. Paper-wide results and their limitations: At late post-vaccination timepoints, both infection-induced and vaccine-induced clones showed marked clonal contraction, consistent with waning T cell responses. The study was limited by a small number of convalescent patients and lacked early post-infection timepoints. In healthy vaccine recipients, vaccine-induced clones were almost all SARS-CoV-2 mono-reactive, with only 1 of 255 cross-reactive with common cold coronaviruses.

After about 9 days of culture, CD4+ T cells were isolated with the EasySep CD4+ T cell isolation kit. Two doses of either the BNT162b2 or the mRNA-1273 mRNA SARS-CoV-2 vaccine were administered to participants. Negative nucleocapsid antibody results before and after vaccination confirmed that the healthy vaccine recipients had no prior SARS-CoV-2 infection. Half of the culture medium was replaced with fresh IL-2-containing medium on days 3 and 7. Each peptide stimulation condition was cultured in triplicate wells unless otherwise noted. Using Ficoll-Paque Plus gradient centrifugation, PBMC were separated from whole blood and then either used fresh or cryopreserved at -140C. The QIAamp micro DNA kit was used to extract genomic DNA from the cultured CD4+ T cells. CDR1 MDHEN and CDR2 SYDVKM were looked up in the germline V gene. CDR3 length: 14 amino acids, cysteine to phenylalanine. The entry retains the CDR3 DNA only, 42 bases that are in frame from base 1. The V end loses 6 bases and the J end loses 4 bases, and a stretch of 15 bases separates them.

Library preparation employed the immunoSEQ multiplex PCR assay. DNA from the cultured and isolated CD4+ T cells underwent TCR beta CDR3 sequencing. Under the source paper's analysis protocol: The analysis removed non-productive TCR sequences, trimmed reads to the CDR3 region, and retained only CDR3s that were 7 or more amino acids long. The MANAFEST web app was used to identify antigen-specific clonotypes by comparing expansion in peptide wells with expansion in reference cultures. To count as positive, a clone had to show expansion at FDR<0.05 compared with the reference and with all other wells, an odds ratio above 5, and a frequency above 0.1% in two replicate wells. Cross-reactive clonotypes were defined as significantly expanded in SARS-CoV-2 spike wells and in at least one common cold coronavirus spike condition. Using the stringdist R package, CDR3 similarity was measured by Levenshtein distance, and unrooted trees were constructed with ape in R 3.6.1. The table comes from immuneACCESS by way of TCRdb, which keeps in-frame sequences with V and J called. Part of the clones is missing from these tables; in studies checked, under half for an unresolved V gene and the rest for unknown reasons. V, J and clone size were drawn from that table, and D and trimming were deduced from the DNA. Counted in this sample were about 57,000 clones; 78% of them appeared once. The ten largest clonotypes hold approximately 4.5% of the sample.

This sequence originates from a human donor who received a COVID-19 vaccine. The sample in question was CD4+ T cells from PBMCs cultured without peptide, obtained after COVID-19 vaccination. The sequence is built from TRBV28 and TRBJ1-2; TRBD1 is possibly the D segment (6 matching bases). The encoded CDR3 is CASSPRGGPYGYTF. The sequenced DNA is TGTGCCAGCAGCCCTAGAGGGGGGCCCTATGGCTACACCTTC.